This TCR beta chain was sequenced for a study of blood T cell repertoires in COVID-19. About the research overall: Spain, Italy and the United States supplied samples that represented acute and convalescent COVID-19. Sample material is recorded as cDNA or gDNA derived from T cells, B-cell-depleted T cells, or PBMCs.

Participant age was roughly 18 to 100 years, and participants resided in fewer than 30 US areas. Per the original methods: Amplifying reference gene primers gave estimates of nucleated cell counts. Clones were read by immunoSEQ multiplex PCR, and TCRdb kept only the in-frame ones, dropping some. V, J and clone size derive from that table, while D and trimming were established from the DNA sequence. The data show about 260,000 clones, under 90% seen once. The ends were cut back, 3 bases at V and 9 bases at J, with 14 bases in the middle. Germline V gene data show CDR1 as DFQATT and CDR2 as SNEGSKA (reference sequence). The CDR3 is 12 residues long.

The V and J genes are TRBV20-1 and TRBJ1-1; no reliable D call. The sample consisted of PBMCs or T cells enriched from blood (not recorded which). This sequence originates from a man aged 30 to 45 with acute COVID-19. The CDR3 is CSASIDERKAFF. CDR3 coding DNA: TGCAGTGCTAGTATTGATGAGAGGAAAGCTTTCTTT.